Each of the 24 T cell receptor beta chains below was sequenced from the same sample in a study of blood T cell repertoires in COVID-19. Sequencing was performed with immunoSEQ multiplex PCR; in TCRdb, only in-frame clones are kept and a portion is missing. In the table there are a few hundred thousand clones, 87% of which are singletons. Sequencing was done on a sample of PBMCs or T cells enriched from blood (not recorded which). The source of these receptors is a woman in her 30s who had recovered from COVID-19.

The V gene is TRBV4-1, the J gene TRBJ2-1; D perhaps matches TRBD1 (5 bases). The CDR3 is 15 residues long. Per the germline V gene, CDR1 is MGHRA and CDR2 is YSYEKL. V was cut by 2 bases and J by 6 bases, with 14 bases left in between. This chain's CDR3 is CASSQWQGVGNEQFF. CDR3 in DNA: TGCGCCAGCAGCCAATGGCAGGGTGTCGGCAATGAGCAGTTCTTC.

The rearrangement links TRBV11-2 to TRBJ2-5, with D possibly matching TRBD2 (6 bases). CDR3 length: 15 residues. The V gene lost 3 bases and the J gene lost 1 base, with 12 bases spanning the gap. CDR1 and CDR2 from the germline V gene are SGHAT and FQNNGV. CDR3 loop: CASSFNPAGQETQYF. DNA for the CDR3: TGTGCCAGCAGCTTCAACCCAGCGGGCCAAGAGACCCAGTACTTC.

A few counts support this clone. The chain combines TRBV7-9 with TRBJ2-3, with D tentatively TRBD1 (6 bases). In germline, CDR1 is SEHNR, CDR2 FQNEAQ (reference sequence). CDR3 size: 15 residues. V lost 5 bases and J lost 0, with 12 bases in between. The CDR3: CASSPDRISTDTQYF. For the CDR3, the DNA is TGTGCCAGCAGCCCCGACAGGATCAGCACAGATACGCAGTATTTT.

In DNA form, the CDR3 reads TGTGCCAGTAGTAAGGAACGAAGAGACAGGATCAATCAGCCCCAGCATTTT. This encodes CASSKERRDRINQPQHF. The rearrangement joins TRBV19 to TRBJ1-5; D is possibly TRBD1 (6 bases). CDR3 length equals 17 residues. Germline V gene sequence: CDR1 LNHDA, CDR2 SQIVND (reference sequence). Trimming removed 4 bases at V and 3 bases at J, with 19 bases between.

This chain joins TRBV19 and TRBJ1-5; 8 bases are shared with TRBD1. The CDR3 covers 17 residues. V trimming: 4 bases; J trimming: 0 bases; junction bases outside the gene matches: 8. The germline V gene has CDR1 LNHDA and CDR2 SQIVND (reference sequence). The CDR3 DNA sequence: TGTGCCAGTAGTAGGAGGACAGGGTGGGATAGCAATCAGCCCCAGCATTTT. It translates to CASSRRTGWDSNQPQHF.

V and J are TRBV10-3 and TRBJ2-1; 8 nucleotides align to TRBD1. The trim removed 4 bases at V and 5 bases at J, leaving 4 bases unmatched. Germline CDR1 is ENHRY and CDR2 is SYGVKD. The CDR3 sequence is 14 residues long. CDR3 in amino acids: CAISVQGADNEQFF. In nucleotides, the CDR3 is TGTGCCATCAGTGTGCAGGGGGCAGACAATGAGCAGTTCTTC.

The chain employs TRBV5-4 and TRBJ2-7; TRBD1 matches 7 bases. V shed 4 bases and J 2 bases; nucleotides not matched to a gene: 6. Germline assignment: CDR1 SGHNT and CDR2 YYREEE (reference sequence). This CDR3 contains 14 residues. CDR3: CASSPRQGAYEQYF. The DNA for the CDR3 is TGTGCCAGCAGCCCTCGACAGGGAGCCTACGAGCAGTACTTC.

The rearrangement links TRBV5-5 to TRBJ2-7; weak D call: TRBD1 (6 bases). Germline values: CDR1 SGHKS, CDR2 YYEKEE (reference sequence). With 1 base removed from V and 0 bases from J, the gap between germline ends came to 8 bases. This CDR3 has 14 amino acids. The CDR3 reads CASSLRDTSYEQYF. The CDR3 DNA reads as TGTGCCAGCAGCTTGCGGGACACCTCCTACGAGCAGTACTTC. The full variable domain, with the rest looked up from reference TRBV5-5 and TRBJ2-7, is DAGVTQSPTHLIKTRGQQVTLRCSPISGHKSVSWYQQVLGQGPQFIFQYYEKEERGRGNFPDRFSARQFPNYSSELNVNALLLGDSALYLCASSLRDTSYEQYFGPGTRLTVT.

The V and J genes are TRBV5-4 and TRBJ1-2; 9 nucleotides agree with TRBD1. This CDR3 contains 16 residues. Germline lookup yields CDR1 SGHNT and CDR2 YYREEE (reference sequence). Losses at the gene ends were 3 bases for V and 3 bases for J; bases not matched to a gene: 9. The CDR3 is CASSYYGTGSYYGYTF. The DNA for the CDR3 is TGTGCCAGCAGCTACTACGGGACAGGGAGTTACTATGGCTACACCTTC.

V gene TRBV25-1 combines with J gene TRBJ1-1, with 7 bases aligning to TRBD1. The CDR3 length is 15 residues. Per the germline V gene, CDR1 is MGHDK and CDR2 is SYGVNS. V shed 3 bases and J 6 bases; nucleotides not matched to a gene: 10. The CDR3 DNA reads TGTGCCAGCAGTGAGTCTTTAGGGGGCGCGGCTGAAGCTTTCTTT. It specifies CASSESLGGAAEAFF.

The chain uses TRBV7-8 and TRBJ1-2; a weak D match, TRBD1 (6 bases). Trimming shortened V by 5 bases and J by 4 bases, and 11 bases separated the two germline ends. The CDR3 has 13 amino acids. Germline CDR1 reads SGHVS; CDR2 reads FQNEAQ. The DNA of the CDR3 is TGTGCCAGCAGCGAGGGGGTGGGCTATGGCTACACCTTC. It codes for CASSEGVGYGYTF.

The chain couples TRBV7-3 to TRBJ2-5; the match to TRBD1 covers 9 bases. The CDR3 contains 16 residues. V lost 6 bases and J lost 5; bases outside the gene matches: 13. Germline loops: CDR1 SGHTA, CDR2 FQGTGA. CDR3 sequence: CASSNPTQGAGETQYF. The DNA of the CDR3 is TGTGCCAGCAGTAACCCTACACAGGGGGCCGGGGAGACCCAGTACTTC.

The chain's CDR3 is CASSTFRDTQETQYF. The CDR3 region has the DNA TGTGCCAGCAGCACCTTCCGGGACACACAAGAGACCCAGTACTTC. The chain couples TRBV7-9 to TRBJ2-5, with TRBD1 as a possible D gene (6 bases). Looked up from germline, CDR1 is SEHNR and CDR2 is FQNEAQ (reference sequence). V was shortened by 5 bases and J by 2 bases, with 15 bases between the two germline ends. The CDR3 is 15 residues long.

The V and J genes are TRBV5-1 and TRBJ2-7, with D tentatively TRBD1 (6 bases). The germline V and J ends were trimmed by 2 bases and 2 bases, with 11 bases remaining between them. CDR3 length equals 14 residues. Germline V gene data show CDR1 as SGHRS and CDR2 as YFSETQ. CDR3 in amino acids: CASSFTTGAYEQYF. In DNA, the CDR3 is TGCGCCAGCAGCTTTACGACAGGTGCCTACGAGCAGTACTTC.

This chain connects TRBV11-2 to TRBJ2-7, with 10 positions matching TRBD1. Germline V CDR1 and CDR2: SGHAT, FQNNGV. CDR3 length: 14 residues. Trimming removed 1 base from V and 3 bases from J; junction bases left unmatched: 0. The chain's CDR3 is CASSLGTGGYEQYF. The CDR3 nucleotides are TGTGCCAGCAGCTTAGGGACAGGGGGCTACGAGCAGTACTTC.

The rearrangement uses TRBV5-5 and TRBJ1-2; no reliable D call. The CDR3 totals 17 residues. Trimming took off 0 bases at V and 7 bases at J, with 22 bases between the two ends. The V gene's germline CDR1 is SGHKS and CDR2 YYEKEE (reference sequence). The CDR3: CASSLDFLGRGIGGYTF. CDR3 DNA sequence: TGTGCCAGCAGCTTGGACTTCCTAGGACGGGGAATTGGTGGCTACACCTTC.

The chain is built from TRBV18 and TRBJ1-5; TRBD1 agrees at 7 bases. Per the germline V gene, CDR1 is KGHSH and CDR2 is LQKENI. This CDR3 has 15 residues. Trimming took 2 bases from V and 0 from J; bases not matched to a gene: 1. CDR3 residues: CASSPTGASNQPQHF. CDR3 bases: TGTGCCAGCTCACCAACAGGGGCTAGCAATCAGCCCCAGCATTTT.

This chain joins TRBV7-9 and TRBJ1-1; no definite D call. The V and J ends lost 6 bases and 1 base respectively, with 9 bases between them. The V gene's germline CDR1 is SEHNR and CDR2 FQNEAQ (reference sequence). This CDR3 region has 13 residues. The CDR3 is CASSSIRNTEAFF. In DNA form, the CDR3 reads TGTGCCAGCAGTTCAATCAGGAACACTGAAGCTTTCTTT.

The rearrangement joins TRBV7-8 to TRBJ1-2; D is possibly TRBD1 (5 bases). The CDR3 is made up of 14 amino acids. CDR1 is SGHVS, CDR2 FQNEAQ, per germline. Trimming left V 5 bases short and J 8 bases short, with 18 bases between. CDR3 in amino acids: CASSPRARAGGYTF. CDR3 nucleotides: TGTGCCAGCAGCCCGCGAGCAAGGGCAGGGGGCTACACCTTC.

This chain joins TRBV28 and TRBJ1-5, with D possibly TRBD1 on 6 matching bases. Germline loops: CDR1 MDHEN, CDR2 SYDVKM. The CDR3 has 14 residues. The germline V and J ends were trimmed by 2 bases and 6 bases, with 11 bases remaining between them. DNA of the CDR3: TGTGCCAGCAGTTTACGTCAGGGGCCTCAGCCCCAGCATTTT. This sequence encodes CASSLRQGPQPQHF. Full variable domain (rest looked up from reference TRBV28 and TRBJ1-5): DVKVTQSSRYLVKRTGEKVFLECVQDMDHENMFWYRQDPGLGLRLIYFSYDVKMKEKGDIPEGYSVSREKKERFSLILESASTNQTSMYLCASSLRQGPQPQHFGDGTRLSIL.

The chain employs TRBV27 and TRBJ2-3, with D maybe TRBD2 (5 bases). Germline CDR1 MNHEY, CDR2 SMNVEV (reference sequence). The CDR3 covers 16 residues. Deletions cut 3 bases from V and 3 bases from J, with 16 bases between. Here the CDR3 reads CASSFFYLGETDTQYF. In DNA form, the CDR3 reads TGTGCCAGCAGTTTCTTCTACCTTGGGGAGACAGATACGCAGTATTTT.

This CDR3 reads CATSRGDRRQETQYF. The DNA of the CDR3 is TGTGCCACCAGCAGAGGGGACAGAAGACAAGAGACCCAGTACTTC. The genes are TRBV15 and TRBJ2-5, with TRBD1 matching 7 bases. Per germline, CDR1 LNHNV and CDR2 YYDKDF (reference sequence). V gave up 1 base and J gave up 2 bases; unmatched junction bases: 4. The CDR3 has 15 amino acids.

The chain employs TRBV19 and TRBJ2-6, with a tentative D call TRBD2 (6 bases). Trimming shortened V by 0 bases and J by 3 bases, and 9 bases separated the two germline ends. CDR1 and CDR2 from the germline V gene are LNHDA and SQIVND (reference sequence). The CDR3 runs 16 residues. The chain's CDR3 is CASSIDSGVGANVLTF. CDR3 bases: TGTGCCAGTAGTATAGATTCGGGAGTTGGGGCCAACGTCCTGACTTTC.

In this sample, this clone turned up a few times. The chain uses TRBV18 and TRBJ2-2; 9 nucleotides line up with TRBD1. The CDR3 covers 15 residues. With V trimmed by 4 bases and J by 1 base, 1 base remained unmatched. Germline CDR1 reads KGHSH; CDR2 reads LQKENI. The CDR3: CASSLGQGNTGELFF. In DNA form, the CDR3 reads TGTGCCAGCTCACTGGGACAGGGGAACACCGGGGAGCTGTTTTTT.